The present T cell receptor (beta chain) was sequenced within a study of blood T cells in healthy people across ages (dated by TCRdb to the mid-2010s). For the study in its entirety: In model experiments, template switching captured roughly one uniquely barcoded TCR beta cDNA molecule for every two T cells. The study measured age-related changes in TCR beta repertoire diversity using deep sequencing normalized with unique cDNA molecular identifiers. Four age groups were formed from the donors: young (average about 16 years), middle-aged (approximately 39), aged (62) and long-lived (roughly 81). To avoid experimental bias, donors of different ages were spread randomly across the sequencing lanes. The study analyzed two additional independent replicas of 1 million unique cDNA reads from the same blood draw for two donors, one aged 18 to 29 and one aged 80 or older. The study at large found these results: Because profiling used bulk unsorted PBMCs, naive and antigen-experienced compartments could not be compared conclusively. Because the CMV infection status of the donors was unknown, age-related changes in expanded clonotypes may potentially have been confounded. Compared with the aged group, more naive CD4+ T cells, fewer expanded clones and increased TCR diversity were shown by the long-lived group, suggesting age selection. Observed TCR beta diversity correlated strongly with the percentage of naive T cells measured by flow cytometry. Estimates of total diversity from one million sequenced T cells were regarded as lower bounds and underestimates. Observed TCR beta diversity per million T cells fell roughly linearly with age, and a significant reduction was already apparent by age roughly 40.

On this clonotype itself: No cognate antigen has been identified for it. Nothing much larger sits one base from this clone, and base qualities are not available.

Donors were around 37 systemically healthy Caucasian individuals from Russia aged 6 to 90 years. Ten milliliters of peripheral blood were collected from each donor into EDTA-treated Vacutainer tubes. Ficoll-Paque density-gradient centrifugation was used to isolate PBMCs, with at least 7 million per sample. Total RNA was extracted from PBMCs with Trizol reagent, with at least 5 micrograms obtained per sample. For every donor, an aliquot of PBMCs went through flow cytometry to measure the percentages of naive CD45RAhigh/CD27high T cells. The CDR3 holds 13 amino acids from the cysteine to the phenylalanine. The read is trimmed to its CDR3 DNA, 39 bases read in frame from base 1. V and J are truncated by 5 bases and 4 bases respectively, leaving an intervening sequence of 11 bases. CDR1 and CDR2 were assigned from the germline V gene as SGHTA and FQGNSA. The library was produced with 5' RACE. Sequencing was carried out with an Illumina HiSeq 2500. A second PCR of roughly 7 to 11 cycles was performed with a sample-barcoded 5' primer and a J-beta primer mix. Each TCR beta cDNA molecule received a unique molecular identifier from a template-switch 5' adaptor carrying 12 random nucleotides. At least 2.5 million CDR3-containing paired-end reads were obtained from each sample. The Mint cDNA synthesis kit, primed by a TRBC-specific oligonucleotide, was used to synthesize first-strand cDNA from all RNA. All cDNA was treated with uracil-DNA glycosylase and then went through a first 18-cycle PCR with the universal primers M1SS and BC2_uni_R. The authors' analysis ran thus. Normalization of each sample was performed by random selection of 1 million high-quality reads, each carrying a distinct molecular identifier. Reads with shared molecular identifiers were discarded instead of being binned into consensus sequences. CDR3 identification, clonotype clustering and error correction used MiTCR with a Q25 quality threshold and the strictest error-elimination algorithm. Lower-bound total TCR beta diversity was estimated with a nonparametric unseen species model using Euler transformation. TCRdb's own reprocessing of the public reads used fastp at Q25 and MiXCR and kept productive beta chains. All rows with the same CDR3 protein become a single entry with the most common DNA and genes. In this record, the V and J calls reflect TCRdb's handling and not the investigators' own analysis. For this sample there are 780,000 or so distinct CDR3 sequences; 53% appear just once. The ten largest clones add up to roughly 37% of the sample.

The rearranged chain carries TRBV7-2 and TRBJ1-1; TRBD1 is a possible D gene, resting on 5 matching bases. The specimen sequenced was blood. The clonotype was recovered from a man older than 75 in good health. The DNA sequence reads TGTGCCAGCAGCCTTCCGCAGGGCACTGAAGCTTTCTTT. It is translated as CASSLPQGTEAFF.